The rows below give T cell receptor beta chains drawn from one sample of a study of OX40 agonist ivuxolimab in advanced cancers. Assay used: immunoSEQ multiplex PCR; TCRdb lists only in-frame clones, some missing. The table shows around 86,000 clones, with about nine tenths occurring only once. Sequencing used CD4+ or CD8+ T cells sorted from blood, obtained in a trial of the OX40 agonist ivuxolimab. The receptors derive from an adult with an advanced solid tumor such as melanoma, head and neck, liver or kidney cancer. CDR3s include the opening cysteine and the closing phenylalanine or tryptophan. The order of the fields is J gene, V gene, CDR3 protein.

J: TRBJ2-1
V: TRBV25-1
CDR3: CASSAPGPLSYNEQFF

J: TRBJ1-2
V: TRBV18
CDR3: CASSPDRANYGYTF

J: TRBJ1-5
V: TRBV28
CDR3: CASRAGDRGYQPQHF

J: TRBJ1-5
V: TRBV7-2
CDR3: CASSQGGGWDQPQHF

J: TRBJ2-6
V: TRBV29-1
CDR3: CSVLHSGANVLTF

J: TRBJ2-6
V: TRBV19
CDR3: CASSIGSGANVLTF

J: TRBJ2-1
V: TRBV5-6
CDR3: CASSSPTSGSTEQFF

J: TRBJ2-7
V: TRBV18
CDR3: CASSPPGQGAYEQYF

J: TRBJ1-3
V: TRBV18
CDR3: CASSPGTASSGNTIYF

J: TRBJ2-7
V: TRBV6-5
CDR3: CASRRTATYEQYF

J: TRBJ2-7
V: TRBV12-5
CDR3: CASGPRTSGIYEQYF

J: TRBJ2-7
V: TRBV5-4
CDR3: CASSLSTGVYEQYF

J: TRBJ2-5
V: TRBV5-1
CDR3: CASSLAVGQQETQYF

J: TRBJ2-1
V: TRBV19
CDR3: CASSMRGAGANEQFF

J: TRBJ1-3
V: TRBV5-1
CDR3: CASSETSSGNTIYF

J: TRBJ2-7
V: TRBV6-5
CDR3: CASRMTSGNAYEQYF

J: TRBJ1-1
V: TRBV19
CDR3: CASTHPGVAATEAFF

J: TRBJ2-2
V: TRBV19
CDR3: CASSIREGTGELFF

J: TRBJ1-1
V: TRBV13
CDR3: CASSRWTAQTNTEAFF

J: TRBJ1-5
V: TRBV27
CDR3: CASSRGSSYSNQPQHF

J: TRBJ2-2
V: TRBV5-1
CDR3: CASSLRASGTPNTGELFF

J: TRBJ2-5
V: TRBV7-2
CDR3: CASSSPGLAGRETQYF

J: TRBJ2-5
V: TRBV9
CDR3: CASSGQGQETQYF

J: TRBJ2-1
V: TRBV7-2
CDR3: CASSLSTSGGQNEQFF

J: TRBJ2-1
V: TRBV9
CDR3: CASSVVSGRANEQFF

J: TRBJ2-1
V: TRBV4-2
CDR3: CASSQEGFRGYNEQFF

J: TRBJ1-2
V: TRBV19
CDR3: CASSIGGIGGYTF

J: TRBJ2-1
V: TRBV6-6
CDR3: CASSDGDRRQFF

J: TRBJ2-3
V: TRBV30
CDR3: CAWRPLAGATDTQYF

J: TRBJ1-1
V: TRBV19
CDR3: CASSPRTGLGYTEAFF

J: TRBJ2-7
V: TRBV10-1
CDR3: CATEPGTSGKDEQYF

J: TRBJ1-4
V: TRBV27
CDR3: CASSLYWQGGTNEKLFF

J: TRBJ2-2
V: TRBV18
CDR3: CASSRTGDSGSSGTGELFF

J: TRBJ2-2
V: TRBV13
CDR3: CASRTGPNTGELFF

J: TRBJ2-7
V: TRBV10-1
CDR3: CASSVSPSYEQYF

J: TRBJ1-5
V: TRBV10-2
CDR3: CATAMEYSNQPQHF

J: TRBJ2-5
V: TRBV18
CDR3: CASSPLTGRQETQYF

J: TRBJ2-7
V: TRBV5-6
CDR3: CASSLRLAGASYEQYF

J: TRBJ2-7
V: TRBV14
CDR3: CASSQGVQFPYEQYF

J: TRBJ2-5
V: TRBV19
CDR3: CASSIFQGAETQYF

J: TRBJ1-2
V: TRBV27
CDR3: CASSLTGGAGYGYTF

J: TRBJ2-3
V: TRBV5-6
CDR3: CASSLDERESGTDTQYF

J: TRBJ2-1
V: TRBV19
CDR3: CASSPRTSFPYNEQFF

J: TRBJ2-7
V: TRBV5-1
CDR3: CASSLGGQGKGEQYF

J: TRBJ2-1
V: TRBV30
CDR3: CARRGGGSYNEQFF

J: TRBJ1-2
V: TRBV14
CDR3: CASSLQEGYGYTF

J: TRBJ2-5
V: TRBV19
CDR3: CASRQGETQYF

J: TRBJ2-7
V: TRBV7-6
CDR3: CASSLGTSVTGEQYF

J: TRBJ2-7
V: TRBV4-1
CDR3: CASSQGVLTTSGRYEQYF

J: TRBJ2-1
V: TRBV30
CDR3: CAWSETTGLAGGRNEQFF

J: TRBJ2-7
V: TRBV7-9
CDR3: CASSSDLTGDYEQYF

J: TRBJ1-3
V: TRBV5-1
CDR3: CASSLNGQGTNTIYF

J: TRBJ2-3
V: TRBV15
CDR3: CATSRLALSTDTQYF

J: TRBJ2-1
V: TRBV18
CDR3: CASSPPPEVYNEQFF

J: TRBJ1-2
V: TRBV19
CDR3: CASSILAYGYTF

J: TRBJ2-5
V: TRBV15
CDR3: CATSRDRLRQETQYF

J: TRBJ2-5
V: TRBV23-1
CDR3: CASSQSRLAGEETQYF

J: TRBJ2-1
V: TRBV2
CDR3: CASGSGGPYNEQFF

J: TRBJ2-2
V: TRBV4-3
CDR3: CASSQERASGNTGELFF

J: TRBJ1-3
V: TRBV19
CDR3: CASDQGGSGNTIYF